Below, 3 T cell receptor beta chains from the same sample are listed, as sequenced in a study of CD8 T cells in ankylosing spondylitis. These receptors have no known antigen. Study conclusions and caveats: About eight highly homologous variants made up a TCR beta motif that seemed to typify ankylosing spondylitis blood.

Via MiXCR, TCRdb re-called the 5' RACE reads, giving one row per CDR3 protein. The sample includes under 950,000 distinct CDR3 sequences, under 20% of them seen just once. What was sequenced was blood, either unsorted or a sorted T cell fraction (not recorded which). These receptors were taken from a male donor with ankylosing spondylitis.

This clonotype was seen only a few times. The V and J genes are TRBV20-1 and TRBJ2-1; the D gene could be TRBD1 or TRBD2 (6 bases each). The V end was cut by 3 bases, the J end by 0 bases, with 15 bases between. CDR1 is DFQATT and CDR2 is SNEGSKA in the germline V gene (reference sequence). This CDR3 is 16 amino acids long. The CDR3 region is CSASGIGGGSYNEQFF. The CDR3 bases are TGCAGTGCTAGCGGTATAGGGGGAGGCTCCTACAATGAGCAGTTCTTC.

This clonotype occurred many times. Mismatch with germline at one junction end may stem from a read error. The CDR3 DNA follows: TGTGCCAGCAGCCAGGGAGGTGAGCAGTTCTTC. It is translated as CASSQGGEQFF. The genes are TRBV4-1 and TRBJ2-1, with D perhaps TRBD2 (6 bases). The CDR3 extends over 11 amino acids. Germline V lookup: CDR1 MGHRA, CDR2 YSYEKL.

This clonotype was picked up many times. CDR3 residues: CASLPYSGANVLTF. CDR3 nucleotides: TGTGCCAGCCTCCCGTACTCTGGGGCCAACGTCCTGACTTTC. This rearrangement joins TRBV12-3 or TRBV12-4 to TRBJ2-6; no clear D gene. The ends were cut back, 8 bases at V and 0 bases at J, with 8 bases in the middle. The CDR3 length is 14 residues.